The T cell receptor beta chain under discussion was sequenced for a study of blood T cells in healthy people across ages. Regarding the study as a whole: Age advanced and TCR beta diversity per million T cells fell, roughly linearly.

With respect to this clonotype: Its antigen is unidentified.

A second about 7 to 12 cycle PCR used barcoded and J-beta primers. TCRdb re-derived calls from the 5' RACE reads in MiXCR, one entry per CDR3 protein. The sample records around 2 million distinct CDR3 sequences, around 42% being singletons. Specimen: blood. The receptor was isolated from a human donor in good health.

The CDR3 nucleotides read TGCGCCAGCAGCCAAGGGCTTCAGTGGAATTCACCCCTCCACTTT. The encoded protein is CASSQGLQWNSPLHF. The genes are TRBV4-1 and TRBJ1-6; D is unresolved. The CDR3 runs 15 residues. The germline V gene has CDR1 MGHRA and CDR2 YSYEKL. V was clipped by 1 base and J by 7 bases, with 11 bases between them.